The sequence of this TCR beta chain was determined in a study of T-cell reconstitution after alpha-beta-depleted transplantation in children. Study-level findings and limits: When one year had passed after transplant, most T-cell counts and diversity came from newly produced T cells.

Unique molecular identifiers were incorporated during preparation of the TCRbeta library. One entry per CDR3 protein results from TCRdb running MiXCR on the PCR reads. This table has more than 200,000 distinct CDR3 sequences, more than 20% appearing once. This clonotype was detected many times. Its antigen remains unidentified. The CDR3 loop spans 15 amino acids. V trimming: 5 bases; J trimming: 9 bases; junction bases outside the gene matches: 7. Here the sequenced sample was PBMCs, taken before TCRalphabeta/CD19-depleted stem cell transplant. The source of this sequence is a girl aged 2 to 10 with Fanconi anemia, due to receive a stem cell transplant. The chain couples TRBV12-3 or TRBV12-4 to TRBJ2-3; TRBD2 matches 14 bases. The CDR3 DNA reads TGTGCCAGCAGTGCGCCGGGACTAGCGGGAGTAACGCAGTATTTT. It translates to CASSAPGLAGVTQYF.